The clone carrying this T cell receptor (beta chain) was counted between two and nine times. Its antigen is unidentified. This entry is derived from a study of T cell responses to AZD1222 COVID-19 vaccine. General study results and limits: Vaccine-associated CD4 TCRs spanned spike, dominant at 160-218 and 743-854. Clonal diversity was possibly underestimated, and the donors were mostly white British, with more females. Two AZD1222 doses significantly raised spike-specific TCR breadth and depth over controls. No repertoire was sampled before or during the peak T cell response, only after it.

The germline V and J ends were trimmed by 5 bases and 0 bases, with 11 bases remaining between them. CDR3 length: 14 amino acids. CDR1 is SGHRS, CDR2 YFSETQ, per germline. This table comes from immunoSEQ multiplex PCR, and its TCRdb copy is limited to in-frame clones, with some not included. The sample contains tens of thousands of clones, around nine tenths of which appear only once. The source was peripheral blood, collected on day 0 of MenACWY control vaccination. This clonotype originated in an adult in good health. The chain uses TRBV5-1 and TRBJ1-1; perhaps TRBD1 as D (5 bases). The CDR3 sequence is CASSIWGLNTEAFF. DNA for the CDR3: TGCGCCAGCAGTATCTGGGGCTTGAACACTGAAGCTTTCTTT. Using reference TRBV5-1 and TRBJ1-1 for the parts outside the CDR3, the full variable domain is KAGVTQTPRYLIKTRGQQVTLSCSPISGHRSVSWYQQTPGQGLQFLFEYFSETQRNKGNFPGRFSGRQFSNSRSEMNVSTLELGDSALYLCASSIWGLNTEAFFGQGTRLTVV.